A single sample gave rise to the 15 T cell receptor beta chains below, sequenced in a study of T-cell memory formation after mild COVID-19. Via MiXCR, TCRdb re-called the 5' RACE reads, giving one row per CDR3 protein. Here the sample spans about 500,000 distinct CDR3 sequences, roughly 22% being singletons. The sequenced material came from PBMCs or a T cell subset sorted from them (not recorded which). These receptors all come from an adult woman who had mild COVID-19 (a few samples of this study predate the infection). Cell type and time point are not known.

The J gene is TRBJ2-3, the V gene TRBV7-9; 13 positions agree with TRBD2. The CDR3 runs to 16 residues. CDR1 SEHNR and CDR2 FQNEAQ come from the germline V gene (reference sequence). V shed 3 bases, J shed 4 bases, and the junction held 4 bases outside the gene matches. The CDR3 nucleotides read TGTGCCAGCAGCTTCGGACTAGCGGGAGTAGCAGATACGCAGTATTTT. Its translation: CASSFGLAGVADTQYF.

This clonotype is a singleton in its sample. The rearrangement joins TRBV20-1 to TRBJ1-5, with TRBD1 as a possible D gene (5 bases). Germline V gene sequence: CDR1 DFQATT, CDR2 SNEGSKA (reference sequence). This CDR3 spans 11 amino acids. V shed 0 bases and J shed 12 bases, with 9 bases lying between them. The CDR3 coding sequence is TGCAGTGCTAGAGATGGGGCCGGCCAGCATTTT. Protein sequence: CSARDGAGQHF.

The V call is TRBV9, the J call TRBJ2-3; TRBD1 aligns across 7 bases. This CDR3 has 16 amino acids. Germline lookup yields CDR1 SGDLS and CDR2 YYNGEE. The J segment lost 0 bases and the V segment lost 1 base, leaving 5 bases of the junction unmatched. CDR3 in amino acids: CASSVTGDHSTDTQYF. CDR3 in DNA: TGTGCCAGCAGCGTAACAGGGGATCATAGCACAGATACGCAGTATTTT.

V gene TRBV5-1 combines with J gene TRBJ2-5; a weak D match, TRBD2 (6 bases). Germline V gene sequence: CDR1 SGHRS, CDR2 YFSETQ. Trimming shortened V by 1 base and J by 4 bases, and 11 bases separated the two germline ends. The CDR3 has 14 amino acids. The CDR3 protein is CASSLSGVAETQYF. The CDR3 DNA follows: TGCGCCAGCAGCTTGTCGGGGGTTGCAGAGACCCAGTACTTC.

This sequence joins TRBV19 and TRBJ1-1; TRBD1 might be the D (6 bases). The CDR3 length is 16 residues. Trimming removed 4 bases at V and 3 bases at J, with 18 bases between. The V gene's germline CDR1 is LNHDA and CDR2 SQIVND (reference sequence). CDR3 DNA: TGTGCCAGTAGTACGAGACAGGTGGCTAACGACACTGAAGCTTTCTTT. It yields the protein CASSTRQVANDTEAFF.

This clonotype has at least ten counts. The chain has TRBV12-3 or TRBV12-4 and TRBJ2-1; 7 nucleotides match TRBD2. Trimming at V came to 6 bases and at J to 5 bases, leaving 7 bases not matched to a gene. This CDR3 comprises 14 residues. CDR3 bases: TGTGCCAGCAGCAGCACTAGCGCCCACAATGAGCAGTTCTTC. This encodes CASSSTSAHNEQFF.

This clonotype has only a few counts. Here the CDR3 reads CASRREINEKLFF. CDR3 sequence (DNA): TGTGCCAGTAGGAGGGAGATTAATGAAAAACTGTTTTTT. The rearrangement joins TRBV19 to TRBJ1-4; D uncertain. In germline, CDR1 is LNHDA, CDR2 SQIVND (reference sequence). Trimming pared 6 bases from V and 4 bases from J, leaving 9 bases between. The CDR3 consists of 13 residues. The variable domain in full, with the rest retrieved from reference TRBV19 and TRBJ1-4, is DGGITQSPKYLFRKEGQNVTLSCEQNLNHDAMYWYRQDPGQGLRLIYYSQIVNDFQKGDIAEGYSVSREKKESFPLTVTSAQKNPTAFYLCASRREINEKLFFGSGTQLSVL.

This sequence joins TRBV10-3 and TRBJ1-2, with D unresolved. Germline CDR1 reads ENHRY; CDR2 reads SYGVKD. The CDR3 spans 12 residues. V was shortened by 4 bases and J by 5 bases, with 8 bases between the two germline ends. CDR3 sequence: CAISVYGYGYTF. CDR3 in DNA: TGTGCCATCAGTGTATACGGTTATGGCTACACCTTC.

V and J are TRBV24-1 and TRBJ1-1; D unclear. The V end was cut by 0 bases, the J end by 11 bases, with 12 bases between. CDR3 length: 13 residues. Germline CDR1 reads KGHDR; CDR2 reads SFDVKD. The CDR3 sequence is CATSDLFSSQAFF. The CDR3 nucleotides read TGTGCCACCAGTGATTTGTTCAGCTCTCAGGCTTTCTTT.

This clonotype occurred a few times. The chain carries TRBV4-1 and TRBJ2-7; a weak D match, TRBD2 (5 bases). Trimming removed 0 bases at V and 2 bases at J, with 11 bases between. Per germline, CDR1 MGHRA and CDR2 YSYEKL. The CDR3 is 15 residues long. This CDR3 reads CASSQEGRGTYEQYF. The CDR3 nucleotides read TGCGCCAGCAGCCAAGAGGGCCGGGGTACCTACGAGCAGTACTTC.

This clonotype has a handful of counts. The chain couples TRBV29-1 to TRBJ2-7, with D possibly matching TRBD1 (6 bases). The V gene lost 5 bases and the J gene lost 2 bases, with 7 bases spanning the gap. From germline, CDR1 is SQVTM and CDR2 ANQGSEA. CDR3 size: 11 residues. CDR3 coding DNA: TGCAGCGTTCCAGGGGCCTACGAGCAGTACTTC. Its translation is CSVPGAYEQYF.

The genes are TRBV5-4 and TRBJ2-7; D might be TRBD2 (5 bases). Germline V gene data show CDR1 as SGHNT and CDR2 as YYREEE (reference sequence). V lost 7 bases, J lost 5 bases, and 16 bases lay in between. This CDR3 spans 13 amino acids. CDR3 nucleotides: TGTGCCAGCCGAGACGGGGTTCAGGACGAGCAGTACTTC. It is translated as CASRDGVQDEQYF. Drawing the rest from reference TRBV5-4 and TRBJ2-7, the complete variable domain is ETGVTQSPTHLIKTRGQQVTLRCSSQSGHNTVSWYQQALGQGPQFIFQYYREEENGRGNFPPRFSGLQFPNYSSELNVNALELDDSALYLCASRDGVQDEQYFGPGTRLTVT.

This clonotype is a singleton in its sample. The V and J genes are TRBV2 and TRBJ1-2, with TRBD1 identical over 9 bases. This CDR3 spans 13 amino acids. Germline V lookup: CDR1 SNHLY, CDR2 FYNNEI. V lost 5 bases to trimming and J lost 7 bases; unmatched junction nucleotides: 5. CDR3 residues: CASSSRTGAGYTF. The CDR3 region has the DNA TGTGCCAGCAGTTCCCGGACAGGGGCTGGCTACACCTTC.

V gene TRBV6-5 combines with J gene TRBJ2-6, with D perhaps being TRBD1 or TRBD2 (5 bases each). Germline lookup yields CDR1 MNHEY and CDR2 SVGAGI. Trimming cost V 6 bases and J 2 bases, with 17 bases left between them. The CDR3 is made up of 17 amino acids. The CDR3 here is CASRGGRGAPGANVLTF. The CDR3 DNA reads TGTGCCAGCAGGGGCGGTAGAGGGGCGCCTGGGGCCAACGTCCTGACTTTC.

The genes are TRBV23-1 and TRBJ1-5, with a weak D call TRBD1 (5 bases). TRBV23-1 is an ORF, with its function uncertain. The V end was cut by 4 bases, the J end by 5 bases, with 15 bases between. This CDR3 is 15 amino acids long. The CDR3 region is CASSRWGRGDQPQHF. The CDR3 DNA sequence: TGCGCCAGCAGTCGTTGGGGGAGAGGGGATCAGCCCCAGCATTTT.